This T cell receptor beta chain originates from a study of blood T cell repertoires in COVID-19. Whole-study context: Nucleic acid was either cDNA or gDNA, and it came from T cells, B-cell-depleted T cells, or PBMCs.

V lost 0 bases and J 10 bases, leaving 7 bases between the germline ends. This CDR3 spans 13 amino acids. CDR1 is LGHDT and CDR2 is YNNKEL in the germline V gene (reference sequence). Per the original methods: Reference gene primer amplification yielded estimated nucleated cell counts. Clones were read by immunoSEQ multiplex PCR, and TCRdb kept only the in-frame ones, dropping some. That table is the source of V, J and clone size, and D and trimming were worked out from the DNA. In the table there are around 250,000 clones, approximately 85% of which are singletons. This rearrangement joins TRBV3-1 (or the pseudogene TRBV3-2) to TRBJ1-6, with D perhaps TRBD1 (5 bases). Input material: peripheral blood. This TCR came from a man aged 50 or older with active or convalescent COVID-19. CDR3 in DNA: TGTGCCAGCAGCCAAGAGGGGGGATCACCCCTCCACTTT. It yields the protein CASSQEGGSPLHF.